A selection of T cell receptor beta chains follows, all from one sample in a study of naive and memory T cell subsets. Each CDR3 protein is one row after TCRdb ran MiXCR on the UMI-ligation and nested PCR reads. Of roughly 100,000 distinct CDR3 sequences listed, around 15% are singletons. Sequencing used naive CD8+ T cells from blood. Every receptor here comes from a human donor in good health. Each CDR3 is given with its conserved first and last residue. The D gene is left open where the match is weak. The listing skips clone size in some rows; elsewhere it reads once, few, many or a size class.

D,size,J,V,CDR3,DNA
.,few,TRBJ1-5,TRBV6-1,CASSEWGGDSNQPQHF,TGTGCCAGCAGTGAATGGGGTGGTGATAGCAATCAGCCCCAGCATTTT
.,.,TRBJ2-7,TRBV12-3/TRBV12-4,CASSLRGLTYEQYF,TGTGCCAGCAGTTTACGGGGGCTAACCTACGAGCAGTACTTC
TRBD1,.,TRBJ1-1,TRBV4-1,CASSRPGQGASF,TGCGCCAGCAGCCGGCCGGGACAGGGGGCTTCATTT
.,few,TRBJ2-7,TRBV7-9,CASSLVGREQYF,TGTGCCAGCAGCTTAGTGGGGCGCGAGCAGTACTTC
TRBD1,.,TRBJ2-7,TRBV29-1,CSVETAGQGDYEQYF,TGCAGCGTTGAAACCGCGGGACAGGGTGACTACGAGCAGTACTTC
TRBD2,few,TRBJ2-1,TRBV7-9,CASSSPLSPGLQYNEQFF,TGTGCCAGCAGCTCCCCATTGAGTCCGGGACTACAATACAATGAGCAGTTCTTC
TRBD2,few,TRBJ2-2,TRBV20-1,CSARDPGTSGIGELFF,TGCAGTGCTAGAGATCCCGGGACTAGCGGGATCGGGGAGCTGTTTTTT
.,few,TRBJ2-1,TRBV5-6,CASSLEERVNEQFF,TGTGCCAGCAGCTTGGAGGAACGGGTCAATGAGCAGTTCTTC
.,many,TRBJ2-3,TRBV24-1,CATSDLGTTQYF,TGTGCCACCAGTGATTTGGGGACAACGCAGTATTTT
.,many,TRBJ2-7,TRBV12-3/TRBV12-4,CASSLDRGTPFEQYF,TGTGCCAGCAGTTTGGACAGAGGAACCCCCTTCGAGCAGTACTTC
.,.,TRBJ1-6,TRBV5-1,CASSPSSGDDNSPLHF,TGCGCCAGCAGCCCATCGAGCGGGGACGATAATTCACCCCTCCACTTT
.,.,TRBJ2-7,TRBV11-2,CASSFGRGVGSYEQYF,TGTGCCAGCAGCTTTGGGCGCGGGGTGGGCTCCTACGAGCAGTACTTC
.,.,TRBJ1-1,TRBV10-3,CAISGKGINTEAFF,TGTGCCATCAGTGGGAAGGGGATAAACACTGAAGCTTTCTTT
.,.,TRBJ1-6,TRBV12-3/TRBV12-4,CASSPAGGSPLHF,TGTGCCAGCAGTCCCGCCGGGGGATCACCCCTCCACTTT
.,few,TRBJ1-1,TRBV5-6,CASSESDISEAFF,TGTGCCAGCAGCGAATCGGACATAAGTGAAGCTTTCTTT
.,.,TRBJ1-5,TRBV15,CATSRERNSNQPQHF,TGTGCCACCAGCAGAGAAAGGAATAGCAATCAGCCCCAGCATTTT
TRBD2,few,TRBJ2-4,TRBV7-8,CASSLESELAGINIQYF,TGTGCCAGCAGCTTAGAGAGCGAACTAGCGGGGATAAACATTCAGTACTTC
.,few,TRBJ2-3,TRBV4-3,CASSQGHIRVTDTQYF,TGCGCCAGCAGCCAAGGTCACATTAGGGTCACAGATACGCAGTATTTT
.,many,TRBJ1-4,TRBV12-3/TRBV12-4,CASSPQGEKLFF,TGTGCCAGCAGTCCACAGGGTGAAAAACTGTTTTTT
.,few,TRBJ2-1,TRBV5-1,CASSSTGSWFF,TGCGCCAGCAGCTCTACAGGGTCGTGGTTCTTC
.,few,TRBJ2-3,TRBV6-6,CASSYGGGVTSTDTQYF,TGTGCCAGCAGTTACGGGGGCGGCGTGACTAGCACAGATACGCAGTATTTT
TRBD2,.,TRBJ2-5,TRBV28,CATFTVVGASGGEGGETQYF,TGTGCCACCTTTACGGTAGTCGGGGCCTCCGGCGGGGAGGGAGGAGAGACCCAGTACTTC
.,.,TRBJ2-1,TRBV6-5,CASSYTAFGTNEQFF,TGTGCCAGCAGTTATACGGCTTTTGGTACGAATGAGCAGTTCTTC
TRBD1,.,TRBJ1-2,TRBV2,CASSVGGTANYGYTF,TGTGCCAGCAGTGTGGGAGGGACAGCTAACTATGGCTACACCTTC
.,.,TRBJ1-1,TRBV7-6,CASSPGSGEAFF,TGTGCCAGCAGCCCGGGCTCGGGTGAAGCTTTCTTT
.,few,TRBJ1-5,TRBV20-1,CSARVTSDQPQHF,TGCAGTGCTAGAGTTACTTCCGATCAGCCCCAGCATTTT
TRBD2,.,TRBJ2-3,TRBV11-2,CASSPEYLAEDTDTQYF,TGTGCCAGCAGCCCAGAATATCTAGCGGAAGACACAGATACGCAGTATTTT
TRBD1,few,TRBJ2-5,TRBV25-1,CASSGPGQGDGETQYF,TGTGCCAGCAGTGGTCCGGGACAGGGAGACGGGGAGACCCAGTACTTC
.,.,TRBJ2-7,TRBV29-1,CSVRLVQGGYEQYF,TGCAGCGTTCGGTTGGTCCAAGGGGGCTACGAGCAGTACTTC
.,few,TRBJ2-2,TRBV7-3,CASSPTENTGELFF,TGTGCCAGCTCCCCGACAGAGAACACCGGGGAGCTGTTTTTT
TRBD1,.,TRBJ2-3,TRBV27,CASRRTGLEYTQYF,TGTGCCAGCAGAAGGACAGGATTGGAGTATACGCAGTATTTT
TRBD1,few,TRBJ1-5,TRBV20-1,CSALGQGRDQPQHF,TGCAGTGCTTTGGGACAGGGCAGGGATCAGCCCCAGCATTTT
.,many,TRBJ2-3,TRBV3-1,CASRPDLTDTQYF,TGTGCCAGCAGACCGGACCTCACAGATACGCAGTATTTT
TRBD2,many,TRBJ2-3,TRBV11-1,CASSYGTSGSNSNTQYF,TGTGCCAGCAGCTATGGGACTAGCGGGAGTAATTCAAATACGCAGTATTTT
.,many,TRBJ2-7,TRBV27,CASSLSTGTVMYEQYF,TGTGCCAGCAGTTTATCAACCGGGACCGTTATGTACGAGCAGTACTTC
TRBD2,few,TRBJ2-7,TRBV27,CASSRGGGLAEVYEQYF,TGTGCCAGCAGTCGGGGCGGTGGCCTAGCGGAGGTGTACGAGCAGTACTTC